This T cell receptor (beta chain) was captured by sequencing in a study of blood T cell repertoires in COVID-19. V shed 6 bases, J shed 1 base, and the junction held 7 bases outside the gene matches. Germline V lookup: CDR1 MNHEY, CDR2 SMNVEV (reference sequence). This CDR3 region has 15 residues. Assay: immunoSEQ multiplex PCR; the TCRdb copy retains only in-frame clones and omits some. The sample comprises 250,000 or so clones, approximately 85% of which are singletons, and under 2.5% rests with the top ten. V and J are TRBV27 and TRBJ1-2; TRBD1 matches at 8 bases. The clonotype originates from a woman aged 45-65 years who had recovered from COVID-19. Sequencing was carried out using PBMCs or T cells enriched from blood (not recorded which). The CDR3 is CASSPSDRDNYGYTF. CDR3 DNA sequence: TGTGCCAGCAGCCCCTCGGACAGGGATAACTATGGCTACACCTTC.